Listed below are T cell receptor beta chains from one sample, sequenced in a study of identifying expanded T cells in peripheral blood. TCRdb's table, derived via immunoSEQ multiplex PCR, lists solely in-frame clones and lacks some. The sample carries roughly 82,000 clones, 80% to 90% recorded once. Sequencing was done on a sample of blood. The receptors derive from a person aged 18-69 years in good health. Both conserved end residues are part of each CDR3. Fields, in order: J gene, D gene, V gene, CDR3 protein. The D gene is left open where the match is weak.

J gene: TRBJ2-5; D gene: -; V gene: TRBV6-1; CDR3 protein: CASRAGTQETQYF
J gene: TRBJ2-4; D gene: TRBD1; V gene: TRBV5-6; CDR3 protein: CASSLDRQGTLAKNIQYF
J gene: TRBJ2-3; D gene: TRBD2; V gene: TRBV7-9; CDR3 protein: CASSSHSGRFTDTQYF
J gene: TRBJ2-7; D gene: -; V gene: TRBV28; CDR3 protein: CASSFSGGQYF
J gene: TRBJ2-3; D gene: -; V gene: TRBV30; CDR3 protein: CAWTVSRREPTDTQYF
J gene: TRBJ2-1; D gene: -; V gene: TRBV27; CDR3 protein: CASWRAGYNEQFF
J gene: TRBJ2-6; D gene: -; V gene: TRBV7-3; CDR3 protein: CASSLLDGANVLTF
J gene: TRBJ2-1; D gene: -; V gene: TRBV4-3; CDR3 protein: CASSQDTLSEREQFF
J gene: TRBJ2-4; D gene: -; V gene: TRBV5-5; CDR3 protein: CASSLAQGGNIQYF
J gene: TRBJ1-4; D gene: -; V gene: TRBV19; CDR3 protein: CASSIAQGYEVFF
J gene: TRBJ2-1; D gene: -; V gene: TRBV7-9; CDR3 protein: CASSPLGRGPYNEQFF
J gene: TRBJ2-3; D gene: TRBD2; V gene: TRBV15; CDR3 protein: CATSRGAGTSAGDTQYF
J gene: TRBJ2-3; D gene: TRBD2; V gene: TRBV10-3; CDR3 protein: CAISSRTSGSTDTQYF
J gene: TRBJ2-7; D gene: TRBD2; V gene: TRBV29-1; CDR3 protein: CSVEVNTGTSGTYEQYF